The TCR beta chain under discussion was sequenced for a study of blood T cells in healthy people across ages. Study summary: Through template switching, about one barcoded beta molecule was captured per two T cells, as measured in model experiments.

A second PCR of roughly 6 to 12 cycles used a sample-barcoded 5' primer and a J-beta primer mix. Each cDNA molecule carried a tag from a template-switch adaptor that contained 12 random nucleotides. MiXCR was run by TCRdb on the 5' RACE reads, yielding one entry per CDR3 protein. Among just under 550,000 distinct CDR3 sequences, under 30% were seen once, and the ten largest hold approximately 8.7%. The CDR3 contains 14 residues. V trimming: 3 bases; J trimming: 6 bases; junction bases outside the gene matches: 6. Germline CDR1 reads MDHEN; CDR2 reads SYDVKM. This sample also belongs to another study, concerning T cells of mothers and their children. That work adds: Donors were a few healthy Caucasian mothers and their six children. Among related mother-child pairs, overlap was slightly higher than in unrelated pairs, though not significantly.

The chain recombines TRBV28 with TRBJ2-7, with 9 positions matching TRBD1. The TCR comes from a boy under 18 in good health. What was sequenced was blood. The CDR3 is CASSFTGGRREQYF. CDR3 nucleotides: TGTGCCAGCAGTTTTACAGGGGGCAGACGCGAGCAGTACTTC.